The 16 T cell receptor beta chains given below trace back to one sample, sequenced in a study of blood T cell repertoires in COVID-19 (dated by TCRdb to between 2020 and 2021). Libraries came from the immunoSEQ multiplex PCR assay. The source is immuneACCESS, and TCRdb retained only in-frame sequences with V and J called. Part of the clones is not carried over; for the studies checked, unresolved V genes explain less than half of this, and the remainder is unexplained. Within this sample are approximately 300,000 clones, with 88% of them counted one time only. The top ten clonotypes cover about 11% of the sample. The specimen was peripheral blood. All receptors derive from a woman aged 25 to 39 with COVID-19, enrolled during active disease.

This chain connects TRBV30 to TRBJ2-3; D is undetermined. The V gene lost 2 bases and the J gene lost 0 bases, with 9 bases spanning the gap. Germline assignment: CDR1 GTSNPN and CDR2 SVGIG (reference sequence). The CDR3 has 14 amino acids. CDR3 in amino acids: CAWSTSLSTDTQYF. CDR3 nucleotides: TGTGCCTGGAGTACCAGTCTGAGCACAGATACGCAGTATTTT.

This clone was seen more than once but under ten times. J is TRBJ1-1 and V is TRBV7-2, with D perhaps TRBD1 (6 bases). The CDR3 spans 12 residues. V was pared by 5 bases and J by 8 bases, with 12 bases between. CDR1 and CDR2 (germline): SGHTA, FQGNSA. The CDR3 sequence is CASSVVRGEAFF. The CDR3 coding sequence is TGTGCCAGCAGCGTCGTTAGGGGGGAAGCTTTCTTT.

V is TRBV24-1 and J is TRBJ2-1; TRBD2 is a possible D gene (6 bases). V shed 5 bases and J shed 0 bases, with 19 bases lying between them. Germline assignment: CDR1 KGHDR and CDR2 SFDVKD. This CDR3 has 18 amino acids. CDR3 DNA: TGTGCCACCAGTGGGGTGCGGGGCCCAACCAGCTCCTACAATGAGCAGTTCTTC. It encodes CATSGVRGPTSSYNEQFF.

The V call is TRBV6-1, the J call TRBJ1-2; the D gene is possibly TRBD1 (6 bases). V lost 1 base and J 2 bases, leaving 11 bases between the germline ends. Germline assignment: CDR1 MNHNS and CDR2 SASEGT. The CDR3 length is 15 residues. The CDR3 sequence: CASSEVGRGNYGYTF. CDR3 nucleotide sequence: TGTGCCAGCAGTGAAGTTGGCAGGGGCAACTATGGCTACACCTTC.

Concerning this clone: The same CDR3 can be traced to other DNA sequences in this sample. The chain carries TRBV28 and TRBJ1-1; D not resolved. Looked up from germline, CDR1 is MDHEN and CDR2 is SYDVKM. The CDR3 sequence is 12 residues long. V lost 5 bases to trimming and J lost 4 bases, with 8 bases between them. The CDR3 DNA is TGTGCCAGCAGTCTGCCCGGCACTGAAGCTTTCTTT. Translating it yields CASSLPGTEAFF.

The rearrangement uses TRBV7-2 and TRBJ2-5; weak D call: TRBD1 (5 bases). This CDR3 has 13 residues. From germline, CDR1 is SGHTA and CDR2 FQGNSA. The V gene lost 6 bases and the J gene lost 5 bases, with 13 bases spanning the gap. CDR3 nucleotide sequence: TGTGCCAGCAGTAACCAGGGTGGGGAGACCCAGTACTTC. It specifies CASSNQGGETQYF.

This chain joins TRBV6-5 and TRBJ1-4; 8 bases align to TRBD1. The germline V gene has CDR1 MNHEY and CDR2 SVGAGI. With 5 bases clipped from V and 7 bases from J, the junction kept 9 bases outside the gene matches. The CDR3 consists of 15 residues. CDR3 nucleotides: TGTGCCAGCAGTCCAGGGGGCGGGACAGGTGAAAAACTGTTTTTT. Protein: CASSPGGGTGEKLFF.

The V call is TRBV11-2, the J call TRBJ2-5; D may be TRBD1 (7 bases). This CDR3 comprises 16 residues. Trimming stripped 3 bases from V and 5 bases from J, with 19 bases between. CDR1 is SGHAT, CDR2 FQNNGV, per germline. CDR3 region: CASSFGGTAQGETQYF. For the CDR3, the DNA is TGTGCCAGCAGCTTTGGAGGGACAGCCCAGGGGGAGACCCAGTACTTC.

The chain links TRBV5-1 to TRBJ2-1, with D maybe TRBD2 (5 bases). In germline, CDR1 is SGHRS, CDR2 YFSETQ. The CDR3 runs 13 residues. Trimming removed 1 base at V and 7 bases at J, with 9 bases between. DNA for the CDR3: TGCGCCAGCAGCTTGTGGCCGGGGAATGAGCAGTTCTTC. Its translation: CASSLWPGNEQFF.

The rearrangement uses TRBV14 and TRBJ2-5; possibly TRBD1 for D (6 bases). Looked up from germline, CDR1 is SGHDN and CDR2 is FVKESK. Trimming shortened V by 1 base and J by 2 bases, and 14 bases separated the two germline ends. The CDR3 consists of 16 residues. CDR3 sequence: CASSQVRLRGQETQYF. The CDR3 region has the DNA TGTGCCAGCAGCCAAGTGCGGTTAAGGGGGCAAGAGACCCAGTACTTC.

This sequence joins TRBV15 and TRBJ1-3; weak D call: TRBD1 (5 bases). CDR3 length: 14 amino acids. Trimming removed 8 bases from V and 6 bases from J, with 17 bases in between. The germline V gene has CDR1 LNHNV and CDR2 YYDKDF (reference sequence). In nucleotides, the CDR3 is TGTGCCACCCTTAGGGGCCCAATGGAAAACACCATATATTTT. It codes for CATLRGPMENTIYF. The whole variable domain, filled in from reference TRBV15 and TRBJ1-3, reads DAMVIQNPRYQVTQFGKPVTLSCSQTLNHNVMYWYQQKSSQAPKLLFHYYDKDFNNEADTPDNFQSRRPNTSFCFLDIRSPGLGDTAMYLCATLRGPMENTIYFGEGSWLTVV.

CDR3 sequence (DNA): TGTGCCAGCAGTGATTTACAGTCTAGCACAGATACGCAGTATTTT. Translated, it gives CASSDLQSSTDTQYF. V usage is TRBV2 and J usage is TRBJ2-3, with unresolved D. The CDR3 has 15 amino acids. Looked up from germline, CDR1 is SNHLY and CDR2 is FYNNEI. The V end lost 3 bases, the J end lost 0 bases, and 10 bases lay between the germline ends.

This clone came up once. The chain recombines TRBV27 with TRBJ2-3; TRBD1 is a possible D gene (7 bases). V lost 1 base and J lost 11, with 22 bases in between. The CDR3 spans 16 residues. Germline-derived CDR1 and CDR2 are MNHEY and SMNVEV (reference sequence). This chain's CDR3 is CASSLWATGQRGRQYF. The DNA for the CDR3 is TGTGCCAGCAGTTTATGGGCGACAGGGCAACGGGGGCGGCAGTATTTT.

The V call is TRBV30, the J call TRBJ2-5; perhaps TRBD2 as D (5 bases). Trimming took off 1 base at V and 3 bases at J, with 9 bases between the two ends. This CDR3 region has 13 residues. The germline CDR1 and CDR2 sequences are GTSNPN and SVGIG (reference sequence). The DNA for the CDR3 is TGTGCCTGGAGTGCCGGACTTAAAGAGACCCAGTACTTC. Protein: CAWSAGLKETQYF.

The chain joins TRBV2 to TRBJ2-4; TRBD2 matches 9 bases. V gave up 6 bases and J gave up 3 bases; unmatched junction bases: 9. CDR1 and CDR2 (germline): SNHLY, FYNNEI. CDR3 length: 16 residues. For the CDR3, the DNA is TGTGCCAGCAGACTCCTAGCGGGAAGACACAAAAACATTCAGTACTTC. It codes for CASRLLAGRHKNIQYF.

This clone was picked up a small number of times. CDR3 DNA: TGTGCCAGCAGCTCCCTGACAGGGCCTCTTGAAGCTTTCTTT. Translated, it gives CASSSLTGPLEAFF. V and J are TRBV5-4 and TRBJ1-1; TRBD1 agrees at 7 bases. This CDR3 region has 14 residues. Unmatched junction bases numbered 9, after V lost 3 bases and J lost 7 bases. CDR1 and CDR2 (germline): SGHNT, YYREEE (reference sequence).